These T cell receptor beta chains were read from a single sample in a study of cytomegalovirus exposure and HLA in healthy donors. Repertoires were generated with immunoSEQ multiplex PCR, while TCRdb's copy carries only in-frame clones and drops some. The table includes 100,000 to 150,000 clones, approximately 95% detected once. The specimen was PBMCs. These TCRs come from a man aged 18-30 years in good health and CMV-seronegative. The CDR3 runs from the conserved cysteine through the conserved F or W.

CDR3: CASSVRTGFTGELFF
V: TRBV6-4

CDR3: CASSSGYDRGGNQPQHF
V: TRBV5-1

CDR3: CASSNRDRGVKQFF
V: TRBV21-1

CDR3: CAWSWRGSGNQPQHF
V: TRBV30

CDR3: CASSAGLAGFTDTQYF
V: TRBV7-9

CDR3: CAFLINTEAFF
V: TRBV30

CDR3: CATSRDGLFRSVISTDTQYF
V: TRBV15

CDR3: CASSTGGNTIYF
V: TRBV2

CDR3: CASRRGINTEAFF
V: TRBV25-1

CDR3: CASSLIGQMNTEAFF
V: TRBV28

CDR3: CAWIGGIDEQFF
V: TRBV30

CDR3: CASSQDDQGASYNEQFF
V: TRBV4-3

CDR3: CASSHPPASTNDEQYF
V: TRBV4-1

CDR3: CASSFGRPPPDTQYF
V: TRBV5-1

CDR3: CASSLSRGMNTGELFF
V: TRBV11-3

CDR3: CASSFGLSEQYF
V: TRBV5-6

CDR3: CASRSGRALSEQFF
V: TRBV27

CDR3: CASLGASGNSYEQYF
V: TRBV19

CDR3: CASSEQGFGEKLFF
V: TRBV9

CDR3: CASSELGQGTTDTQYF
V: TRBV25-1

CDR3: CASSLAGVSTEAFF
V: TRBV7-9

CDR3: CSSSRWDRSNNEQFF
V: TRBV29-1

CDR3: CASSYSRGAKNIQYF
V: TRBV6-5

CDR3: CASSLAGGEENIQYF
V: TRBV13

CDR3: CASSLDGRGTDTQYF
V: TRBV7-2

CDR3: CASSREGGSEQFF
V: TRBV7-8

CDR3: CASSSDSQETQYF
V: TRBV6-5

CDR3: CASSKNPLAGQETQYF
V: TRBV7-9

CDR3: CASSFGQGADTQYF
V: TRBV5-6

CDR3: CASSQEFVVAQYEQYF
V: TRBV4-3

CDR3: CAAERYSGNTIYF
V: TRBV28

CDR3: CASQPGLPNPWDTIYF
V: TRBV5-1